The text below deals with one T cell receptor (beta chain). Antigen specificity is unknown. Sequenced by immunoSEQ multiplex PCR; TCRdb stores in-frame clones only, minus some. The sample consists of 2 million to 2.5 million clones, approximately 96% of them appearing once. These data belong to a study of shared clonotypes between healthy human individuals. Study details: CD4 naive cells filled three plates per donor, CD4 memory three, CD8 naive two and CD8 memory one.

Study observations and caveats: Sharing of clonotypes among donors was expected to vary with sequencing depth. Sampling covered nothing but blood. Tissue TCR repertoires likely differ from those found in blood.

V was clipped by 5 bases and J by 5 bases, with 12 bases between them. Germline assignment: CDR1 MNHEY and CDR2 SVGAGI. There are 13 residues in the CDR3. Sequenced material: naive CD4+ T cells sorted from blood. As for subset: CD45RA+ positively selected. This chain uses TRBV6-5 with TRBJ1-1; D is undetermined. The TCR originated in a man between 18 and 35 years old in good health. The CDR3 coding sequence is TGTGCCAGCAGTGCCCCGGGAGGGACTGAAGCTTTCTTT. Its translation is CASSAPGGTEAFF.